This T cell receptor (beta chain) was sequenced in a study of shared clonotypes between healthy human individuals. Study-wide results and limits: Among the subsets, naive ones generally showed larger estimated richness than memory ones. Against clonotypes common to all four donors, non-shared ones had lower generation probabilities.

Clones were read by immunoSEQ multiplex PCR, and TCRdb kept only the in-frame ones, dropping some. The sample has approximately 1.5 million clones; about 98.5% are singletons. There were only Caucasian adults among the donors, and all lived in Nashville, Tennessee. This CDR3 spans 17 amino acids. Deletions cut 0 bases from V and 0 bases from J, with 9 bases between. Germline values: CDR1 SGHAT, CDR2 FQNNGV. For this clone: Its target is unknown.

The sample was naive CD4+ T cells sorted from blood. Specified subset: CD45RA+ positively selected. The J gene is TRBJ2-6, the V gene TRBV11-2, with D tentatively TRBD1 or TRBD2 (5 bases each). This sequence was found in a man aged 25 to 45 in good health. CDR3: CASSLEWGSSGANVLTF. The CDR3 DNA reads TGTGCCAGCAGCTTAGAGTGGGGGAGCTCTGGGGCCAACGTCCTGACTTTC.